The source of this TCR beta chain is a study of shared clonotypes between healthy human individuals. Turning to this clone: The target antigen is unknown.

Study conclusions and caveats: For sorted subsets, rarefaction showed incomplete sequencing despite large depth.

Only in-frame clones appear in the TCRdb table, and some are missing; sequencing was by immunoSEQ multiplex PCR. The table lists a few hundred thousand clones, around 97% of them singletons. Partitioning of CD4+ cells yielded a CD45RA+ naive subset and a CD45RA-negative memory subset. The source is a woman aged 25 to 45 in good health. The sample was naive CD4+ T cells sorted from blood. Subset meaning: CD45RA+ positively selected.

The CDR3 sequence is CASSTTDSGANVLTF. The CDR3 DNA follows: TGTGCCAGCAGCACGACAGACTCTGGGGCCAACGTCCTGACTTTC. The chain couples TRBV11-2 to TRBJ2-6, with D possibly being TRBD1 (5 bases). The CDR3 loop spans 15 amino acids. Germline V gives CDR1 SGHAT, CDR2 FQNNGV. V was clipped by 5 bases and J by 0 bases, with 8 bases between them.